This T cell receptor (beta chain) was documented in a study of blood T cell repertoires in COVID-19. For the study at large: Italy, Spain and the United States were the sources of the convalescent and acute COVID-19 samples. T cells, B-cell-depleted T cells, or PBMCs provided the cDNA or gDNA that served as material.

TCRdb's copy holds only in-frame clones and misses some; the assay was immunoSEQ multiplex PCR. The sample includes approximately 110,000 clones, roughly 85% of them seen just once. The CDR3 is 13 residues long. Germline V lookup: CDR1 SGDLS, CDR2 YYNGEE. V gave up 7 bases and J gave up 9 bases, with 17 bases separating them. The sample consisted of peripheral blood. This TCR came from an elderly woman with acute or convalescent COVID-19. The V gene is TRBV9, the J gene TRBJ1-3, with D tentatively TRBD1 (6 bases). For the CDR3, the DNA is TGTGCCAGCCGGGGGGCAACCCTCGGCACCATATATTTT. This encodes CASRGATLGTIYF.